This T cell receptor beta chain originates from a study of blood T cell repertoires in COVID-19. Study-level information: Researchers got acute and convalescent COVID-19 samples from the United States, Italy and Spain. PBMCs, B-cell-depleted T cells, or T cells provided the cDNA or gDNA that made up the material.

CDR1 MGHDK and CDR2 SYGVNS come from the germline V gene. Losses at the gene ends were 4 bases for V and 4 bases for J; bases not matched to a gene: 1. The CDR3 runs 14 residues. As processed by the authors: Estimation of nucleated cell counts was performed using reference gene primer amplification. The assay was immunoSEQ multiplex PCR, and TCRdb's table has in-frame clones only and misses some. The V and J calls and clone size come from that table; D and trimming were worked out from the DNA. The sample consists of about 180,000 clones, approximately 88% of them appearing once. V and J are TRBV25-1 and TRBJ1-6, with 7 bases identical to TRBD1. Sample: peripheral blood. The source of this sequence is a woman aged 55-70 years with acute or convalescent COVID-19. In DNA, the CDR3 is TGTGCCAGCAGTGGGGGACAGTATAATTCACCCCTCCACTTT. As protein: CASSGGQYNSPLHF.